This TCR beta chain was sequenced in a study of blood T cell repertoires in COVID-19. Study in general: From the United States, Italy and Spain came samples of acute and convalescent COVID-19.

V shed 8 bases and J 6 bases; nucleotides not matched to a gene: 7. This CDR3 contains 14 residues. The germline V gene has CDR1 LGHNA and CDR2 YSLEER. Per the study methods: Estimation of nucleated cell counts was performed using reference gene primer amplification. Only in-frame clones appear in the TCRdb table, and some are missing; sequencing was by immunoSEQ multiplex PCR. D and trimming were read from the DNA, whereas the V and J calls and clone size are those reported in that table. The sample shows 280,000 or so clones, roughly 87% of them seen only once. The TCR was taken from a man between 18 and 35 years old with active or convalescent COVID-19. The chain uses TRBV4-3 and TRBJ2-2; 9 positions match TRBD1. The specimen was peripheral blood. CDR3 DNA sequence: TGCGCCAGCTGTCCCGGGACAGGGCCCGGGGAGCTGTTTTTT. It encodes CASCPGTGPGELFF.